These T cell receptor beta chains were read from a single sample in a study of identical twins. TCRdb called the 5' RACE reads again in MiXCR, with one record for every CDR3 protein. This sample yields some 660,000 distinct CDR3 sequences, of which 8.5% to 9.5% are seen a single time; approximately 0.89% belongs to the top ten. The same sample was also studied in work on yellow fever vaccine responses in identical twins.

Sequencing input: PBMCs. Receptors were obtained from a woman between 18 and 30 years old in good health. Each CDR3 is given with its conserved first and last residue. The D gene is left open where the match is weak. For some rows the clone size is stated as once, few or many, or as a class when expanded; others skip it.

TRBV7-7	few	.	TRBJ2-1	TGTGCTAGCAGCCCCCTTATAAGGAACAATGAGCAGTTCTTC	CASSPLIRNNEQFF
TRBV7-9	.	TRBD2	TRBJ2-2	TGTGCCAGCAGCTTCCTTACTAGCGGAACCAACACCGGGGAGCTGTTTTTT	CASSFLTSGTNTGELFF
TRBV15	.	TRBD1	TRBJ2-6	TGTGCCACCAGCAGCGGGACAGGGGGCGGTGGGGCCAACGTCCTGACTTTC	CATSSGTGGGGANVLTF
TRBV2	.	TRBD1	TRBJ2-1	TGTGCCAGCAGTGCGGACAGGGTTAGCTTCCAGTTCTTC	CASSADRVSFQFF
TRBV28	few	TRBD1	TRBJ2-5	TGTGCCAGCAGTTTGAGGGACAGGGTCCAAAAAGAGACCCAGTACTTC	CASSLRDRVQKETQYF
TRBV20-1	many	TRBD2	TRBJ2-7	TGCAGTGCTAGATCCTCTTCACGGGGACTAGCGGGAGGCGAGCAGTACTTC	CSARSSSRGLAGGEQYF
TRBV3-1	few	.	TRBJ2-3	TGTGCCAGCAGCGCCCGACTAGACAACACAGATACGCAGTATTTT	CASSARLDNTDTQYF
TRBV5-5	.	TRBD2	TRBJ2-7	TGTGCCAGCATTCCGGGGGGGGGAAGGAACTACGAGCAGTACTTC	CASIPGGGRNYEQYF
TRBV20-1	many	TRBD1	TRBJ1-5	TGCAGTGCGAAGACAGGGAATCAGCCCCAGCATTTT	CSAKTGNQPQHF
TRBV2	.	.	TRBJ2-7	TGTGCCAGCAGTGAAGAAGTGACAGGGCGGGGCGAGCAGTACTTC	CASSEEVTGRGEQYF
TRBV20-1	few	.	TRBJ2-7	TGCAGTGCTAGACAGTCTGGCGAGCAGTACTTC	CSARQSGEQYF
TRBV7-9	many	TRBD2	TRBJ2-7	TGTGCCAGCAGCAAGACTAGCGGATACGAGCAGTACTTC	CASSKTSGYEQYF
TRBV9	.	TRBD2	TRBJ2-3	TGTGCCAGCAGCCTCGGGCGGGGGACCCACACAGATACGCAGTATTTT	CASSLGRGTHTDTQYF
TRBV3-1	few	.	TRBJ2-2	TGTGCCAGCAGCCAAGGGGCGGGATTCAGTAACCGGGAGCTGTTTTTT	CASSQGAGFSNRELFF
TRBV12-3/TRBV12-4	few	.	TRBJ2-7	TGTGCCAGCACCCTAGGGGGAGGGGGCGTCGAGCAGTACTTC	CASTLGGGGVEQYF
TRBV7-2	few	.	TRBJ2-3	TGTGCCAGCAAGGGGGTGAGGGCAGATACGCAGTATTTT	CASKGVRADTQYF
TRBV24-1	few	.	TRBJ2-3	TGTGCCACCGGGCCGAAGACAGATACGCAGTATTTT	CATGPKTDTQYF
TRBV27	few	.	TRBJ2-6	TGTGCCAGCAGTTCGTCCAGGGGGGTCGCTGGGGCCAACGTCCTGACTTTC	CASSSSRGVAGANVLTF
TRBV5-1	few	TRBD1	TRBJ2-5	TGCGCCAGCAGCGCCGGACAGGGAGAGACCCAGTACTTC	CASSAGQGETQYF
TRBV7-2	.	.	TRBJ1-5	TGTGCCAGCAGCTACGAGAGACTCCAGGCCCAGCATTTT	CASSYERLQAQHF
TRBV5-1	many	.	TRBJ2-3	TGCGCCAGCAGCTTGGACGGGGCTATGAAAGATACGCAGTATTTT	CASSLDGAMKDTQYF
TRBV12-3/TRBV12-4	many	.	TRBJ2-6	TGCGCCAGCAGCTTGGTTGGGGCCAACGTCCTGACTTTC	CASSLVGANVLTF
TRBV5-1	.	.	TRBJ2-7	TGCGCCAGCAGCTTGTACGGGGCGTCCTACGAGCAGTACTTC	CASSLYGASYEQYF